This TCR beta chain came from a study of cytomegalovirus exposure and HLA in healthy donors. Amplification used 60 Vbeta primers and 13 Jbeta primers. The repertoire was sequenced with immunoSEQ multiplex PCR; TCRdb's copy has only in-frame clones and lacks some. Of roughly 130,000 clones listed, just under 75% are singletons. V shed 0 bases and J shed 9 bases, with 9 bases lying between them. The CDR3 sequence is 13 residues long. Germline CDR1 reads SGHNT; CDR2 reads YENEEA. This clone was recorded a few times. The antigen is unknown. Findings and limits, study-wide: A later analysis showed that HLA-associated TCR beta chains had undergone more clonal expansion than equally common others. The authors reported that TCR beta sequences could predict HLA-A and HLA-B alleles. These predictions were accurate for most subjects in the first cohort. Most TCR sequences were seen very rarely across donors, but some public TCRs occurred in many. Later genetic work tied a missense DCLRE1C variant to beta-chain V and J trimming.

This chain links TRBV11-3 with TRBJ2-1; no firm D call. Sequencing was carried out using PBMCs. This clonotype was sampled from a man in his forties in good health and CMV-seropositive. CDR3: CASSLDPRSEQFF. The CDR3 DNA reads TGTGCCAGCAGCTTAGACCCCCGCAGTGAGCAGTTCTTC.